This T cell receptor (beta chain) was identified during a study of patients and donors after allogeneic stem cell transplantation. V lost 2 bases to trimming and J lost 8 bases, with 13 bases between them. CDR3 length equals 14 residues. TCRdb used MiXCR to reprocess the RT-PCR reads, holding one entry per CDR3 protein. The repertoire includes about a million distinct CDR3 sequences, around 17% of them detected once, and under 6.5% sits in the top ten. The V and J genes are TRBV12-3 or TRBV12-4 and TRBJ2-1, with D possibly TRBD1 on 6 matching bases. The source is a human donor who was either an allogeneic HSCT recipient or a stem cell or donor lymphocyte infusion donor (not recorded which). It is not recorded whose cells these are; they may come from a transplant donor. The sample comprised blood, either unsorted or a sorted T cell fraction (not recorded which). The CDR3 DNA reads TGTGCCAGCAGTTTATTTTCCAGGGGCGATGAGCAGTTCTTC. This sequence encodes CASSLFSRGDEQFF.